The following is a T cell receptor beta chain sequence with its context. Its antigen is not identified. Sequencing targeted expressed TCRB transcripts, as all isolated RNA had been reverse transcribed. Using immunoSEQ multiplex PCR, the repertoire was profiled, and TCRdb retains in-frame clones only, with some absent. The sample holds about 640,000 clones; 9.5% to 15% are singletons and the top ten take more than 0.095%. The data were taken from a study of beta chain features in type 1 diabetes. General study results and limits: Type 1 diabetes patients had TCRB CDR3s that were shorter (moderately but significantly so) in all four CD4+ subsets.

Germline assignment: CDR1 SGDLS and CDR2 YYNGEE. There are 15 residues in the CDR3. The V end was cut by 0 bases, the J end by 9 bases, with 16 bases between. The sample taken for sequencing was naive CD4+ T cells from blood. This TCR was sampled from a young man with type 1 diabetes. The chain is built from TRBV9 and TRBJ2-4; a possible D gene is TRBD2 (6 bases). The DNA for the CDR3 is TGTGCCAGCAGCGTAGGTGGTAGGAAAGCGGGCATTCAGTACTTC. Translated: CASSVGGRKAGIQYF.